These 32 T cell receptor beta chains were all obtained from the same sample, sequenced in a study of cytomegalovirus exposure and HLA in healthy donors. The PCR contained 60 Vbeta and 13 Jbeta primers. Clones were sequenced by immunoSEQ multiplex PCR, and TCRdb holds only the in-frame ones, with some missing. Among about 120,000 clones listed, 74% were seen once. The specimen was PBMCs. The source is a human donor in good health.

The chain recombines TRBV5-1 with TRBJ1-6, with 9 nucleotides matching TRBD1. Germline CDR1 and CDR2: SGHRS and YFSETQ. This CDR3 has 15 residues. J was trimmed by 7 bases and V by 4 bases; bases with no gene match: 6. CDR3 nucleotides: TGCGCCAGCAGCACGAGACAGGGGGTAAATTCACCCCTCCACTTT. Protein sequence: CASSTRQGVNSPLHF.

V and J are TRBV10-3 and TRBJ1-1; TRBD1 aligns across 7 bases. The CDR3 runs to 14 residues. Germline assignment: CDR1 ENHRY and CDR2 SYGVKD. J lost 4 bases, V lost 2 bases, and 4 bases had no gene match. In nucleotides, the CDR3 is TGTGCCATCAGTGAGCAGGGGGTAGGCACTGAAGCTTTCTTT. The encoded protein is CAISEQGVGTEAFF.

The chain is built from TRBV5-6 and TRBJ1-2; 8 bases fit TRBD1. In germline, CDR1 is SGHDT, CDR2 YYEEEE. J lost 9 bases, V lost 4 bases, and 11 bases had no gene match. The length of the CDR3 is 14 residues. Here the CDR3 reads CASSPDDRGVSYTF. In DNA form, the CDR3 reads TGTGCCAGCAGCCCGGATGACAGGGGAGTGAGCTACACCTTC.

The CDR3 nucleotides read TGTGCCAGCAGCTTGGCAGGTTCGGACTATGGCTACACCTTC. As protein: CASSLAGSDYGYTF. The chain employs TRBV5-6 and TRBJ1-2; no reliable D call. The CDR3 spans 14 residues. Trimming stripped 0 bases from V and 3 bases from J, with 9 bases between. Germline V gene sequence: CDR1 SGHDT, CDR2 YYEEEE.

The genes are TRBV29-1 and TRBJ1-1; 8 bases are shared with TRBD1. V was clipped by 3 bases and J by 4 bases; unmatched bases: 7. CDR1 and CDR2 from the germline V gene are SQVTM and ANQGSEA. The CDR3 sequence is 14 residues long. Here the CDR3 reads CSVDRQGLATEAFF. The DNA for the CDR3 is TGCAGCGTTGACCGACAGGGGTTGGCCACTGAAGCTTTCTTT.

This clone was found a few times. This chain links TRBV5-6 with TRBJ2-7, with a weak D call TRBD2 (6 bases). The CDR3 spans 16 residues. Trimming stripped 3 bases from V and 3 bases from J, with 19 bases between. Germline V gene lookup returns CDR1 SGHDT and CDR2 YYEEEE. CDR3 nucleotide sequence: TGTGCCAGCAGCTATATGGCCTCGGGGACTGACTACGAGCAGTACTTC. Its protein product is CASSYMASGTDYEQYF. The full variable domain, its missing parts supplied by reference TRBV5-6 and TRBJ2-7, is DAGVTQSPTHLIKTRGQQVTLRCSPKSGHDTVSWYQQALGQGPQFIFQYYEEEERQRGNFPDRFSGHQFPNYSSELNVNALLLGDSALYLCASSYMASGTDYEQYFGPGTRLTVT.

The gene calls are TRBV4-1 and TRBJ2-7; 7 bases line up with TRBD2. The CDR3 totals 17 residues. V shed 1 base, J shed 7 bases, and the junction held 16 bases outside the gene matches. Per the germline V gene, CDR1 is MGHRA and CDR2 is YSYEKL. DNA for the CDR3: TGCGCCAGCAGCCAAGCGGGGAGCGGAGCGGGACCCGTGGAGCAGTACTTC. Protein product: CASSQAGSGAGPVEQYF.

The V call is TRBV4-3, the J call TRBJ1-2, with no clear D. The V end was cut by 2 bases, the J end by 5 bases, with 12 bases between. Looked up from germline, CDR1 is LGHNA and CDR2 is YSLEER. This CDR3 has 14 amino acids. The CDR3 DNA is TGCGCCAGCAGCCAACTCGGGGTGTCGTATGGCTACACCTTC. Translated: CASSQLGVSYGYTF.

The chain links TRBV7-7 to TRBJ2-7, with a weak D call TRBD1 (5 bases). Trimming pared 1 base from V and 6 bases from J, leaving 13 bases between. Germline V gene lookup returns CDR1 SSHAT and CDR2 FNYEAQ (reference sequence). CDR3 length equals 14 residues. The CDR3 protein is CASSLVQGAGEQYF. The CDR3 coding sequence is TGTGCCAGCAGCTTAGTGCAAGGGGCAGGCGAGCAGTACTTC. The full variable domain, in which reference TRBV7-7 and TRBJ2-7 provide the parts outside the CDR3, is GAGVSQSPRYKVTKRGQDVTLRCDPISSHATLYWYQQALGQGPEFLTYFNYEAQPDKSGLPSDRFSAERPEGSISTLTIQRTEQRDSAMYRCASSLVQGAGEQYFGPGTRLTVT.

This clone has just a few counts. This chain connects TRBV2 to TRBJ2-4; 13 bases align to TRBD2. CDR1 SNHLY and CDR2 FYNNEI come from the germline V gene. The ends lost 5 bases at V and 8 bases at J; junction bases unmatched: 9. The CDR3 has 16 residues. The DNA for the CDR3 is TGTGCCAGCAGTCCCCGACTAGCGGGAGGAGGAGACATTCAGTACTTC. This encodes CASSPRLAGGGDIQYF.

This clone was picked up a small number of times. This rearrangement joins TRBV30 to TRBJ2-2; TRBD2 matches at 13 bases. Germline V gives CDR1 GTSNPN, CDR2 SVGIG (reference sequence). There are 17 residues in the CDR3. With 2 bases clipped from V and 4 bases from J, the junction kept 7 bases outside the gene matches. The DNA for the CDR3 is TGTGCCTGGAGTCTGGGACTAGCGGGAACCTCCACCGGGGAGCTGTTTTTT. Amino acid sequence: CAWSLGLAGTSTGELFF.

The chain couples TRBV5-1 to TRBJ2-7, with a tentative D call TRBD1 (7 bases). V lost 0 bases to trimming and J lost 5 bases, with 18 bases between them. This CDR3 is built from 16 residues. Germline values: CDR1 SGHRS, CDR2 YFSETQ. The CDR3 DNA reads as TGCGCCAGCAGCTTGGCCATCGAGGAGGGGGCCCACGAGCAGTACTTC. The encoded protein is CASSLAIEEGAHEQYF.

The genes are TRBV5-1 and TRBJ1-1; D possibly corresponds to TRBD1 (6 bases). The CDR3 runs 13 residues. In germline, CDR1 is SGHRS, CDR2 YFSETQ. V was cut by 1 base and J by 7 bases, with 11 bases left in between. CDR3 amino acids: CASSLSGDGEAFF. The CDR3 coding sequence is TGCGCCAGCAGCTTGTCAGGGGACGGTGAAGCTTTCTTT.

This chain connects TRBV11-2 to TRBJ2-1, with D tentatively TRBD1 (6 bases). CDR3 length equals 13 residues. Looked up from germline, CDR1 is SGHAT and CDR2 is FQNNGV. Trimming removed 5 bases at V and 13 bases at J, with 18 bases between. The CDR3 DNA follows: TGTGCCAGCAGCCCCCCCAGGGGTCTGAGTCAGTTCTTC. Residues: CASSPPRGLSQFF.

This chain connects TRBV29-1 to TRBJ2-7; 10 bases line up with TRBD1. Looked up from germline, CDR1 is SQVTM and CDR2 is ANQGSEA. With 4 bases clipped from V and 6 bases from J, the junction kept 9 bases outside the gene matches. The CDR3 length is 14 residues. The CDR3 sequence: CSVVDRDRGSEQYF. In DNA form, the CDR3 reads TGCAGCGTTGTGGACCGGGACAGGGGATCCGAGCAGTACTTC.

The V and J genes are TRBV7-9 and TRBJ1-4; perhaps TRBD1 as D (6 bases). V dropped 3 bases and J dropped 7 bases, with 12 bases sitting between them. CDR3 length equals 14 residues. Germline assignment: CDR1 SEHNR and CDR2 FQNEAQ (reference sequence). CDR3 protein: CASSLDSLAEKLFF. DNA for the CDR3: TGTGCCAGCAGCTTGGACAGCCTGGCTGAAAAACTGTTTTTT.

The chain employs TRBV19 and TRBJ2-7; a possible D gene is TRBD1 (6 bases). Trimming shortened V by 5 bases and J by 0 bases, and 8 bases separated the two germline ends. Germline V gene lookup returns CDR1 LNHDA and CDR2 SQIVND (reference sequence). The CDR3 covers 13 residues. Here the CDR3 reads CASSRDTSYEQYF. The CDR3 DNA reads TGTGCCAGTAGTCGGGACACCTCCTACGAGCAGTACTTC.

The rearrangement links TRBV7-2 to TRBJ1-1; no firm D call. The CDR3 totals 13 residues. Per germline, CDR1 SGHTA and CDR2 FQGNSA. V lost 5 bases and J 5 bases, leaving 12 bases between the germline ends. The CDR3 coding sequence is TGTGCCAGCAGCATCGGACCGGGAACTGAAGCTTTCTTT. Protein: CASSIGPGTEAFF.

J is TRBJ1-2 and V is TRBV28; D is uncertain. Germline CDR1 is MDHEN and CDR2 is SYDVKM. The CDR3 extends over 12 amino acids. The ends were cut back, 8 bases at V and 7 bases at J, with 14 bases in the middle. Written as DNA, the CDR3 is TGTGCCAGCCAGTTGGTCAACGTTGGCTACACCTTC. Translating it yields CASQLVNVGYTF.

J is TRBJ1-5 and V is TRBV19; TRBD1 is a possible D gene (6 bases). Germline V gives CDR1 LNHDA, CDR2 SQIVND (reference sequence). The germline V and J ends were trimmed by 5 bases and 2 bases, with 16 bases remaining between them. The CDR3 has 16 amino acids. CDR3 in amino acids: CASSEYRAGGNQPQHF. The DNA for the CDR3 is TGTGCCAGTAGTGAATACAGGGCTGGTGGCAATCAGCCCCAGCATTTT. The variable domain in full, with the rest retrieved from reference TRBV19 and TRBJ1-5, is DGGITQSPKYLFRKEGQNVTLSCEQNLNHDAMYWYRQDPGQGLRLIYYSQIVNDFQKGDIAEGYSVSREKKESFPLTVTSAQKNPTAFYLCASSEYRAGGNQPQHFGDGTRLSIL.

The chain combines TRBV7-3 with TRBJ2-1; tentative D call: TRBD1 (5 bases). The CDR3 is 15 residues long. Trimming cost V 1 base and J 2 bases, with 9 bases left between them. Looked up from germline, CDR1 is SGHTA and CDR2 is FQGTGA. CDR3 nucleotides: TGTGCCAGCAGCTTAAACAGGAACACCTACAATGAGCAGTTCTTC. It specifies CASSLNRNTYNEQFF.

The table lists this clone with a few counts. The chain combines TRBV19 with TRBJ2-5, with 8 bases identical to TRBD2. The CDR3 sequence is 16 residues long. V lost 5 bases and J lost 2; bases outside the gene matches: 10. Per germline, CDR1 LNHDA and CDR2 SQIVND (reference sequence). This CDR3 reads CASSPGLVEGQETQYF. The CDR3 DNA reads TGTGCCAGTAGTCCGGGACTAGTCGAGGGGCAAGAGACCCAGTACTTC.

V gene TRBV2 combines with J gene TRBJ2-5; TRBD2 matches 9 bases. The germline V gene has CDR1 SNHLY and CDR2 FYNNEI. The junction had 21 bases not matched to a gene; V was cut back by 6 bases and J by 7 bases. The CDR3 spans 18 residues. The CDR3 DNA is TGTGCCAGCAGCTCAAGAAGGGACCTAGCGGGGCGGTCGAGGACCCAGTACTTC. Translating it yields CASSSRRDLAGRSRTQYF.

The gene calls are TRBV6-6 and TRBJ1-5, with D possibly TRBD1 on 5 matching bases. The CDR3 runs to 14 residues. Trimming took off 2 bases at V and 7 bases at J, with 12 bases between the two ends. Looked up from germline, CDR1 is MNHNY and CDR2 is SVGAGI (reference sequence). CDR3 amino acids: CASSYGGSGQPQHF. DNA of the CDR3: TGTGCCAGCAGTTACGGGGGGTCAGGGCAGCCCCAGCATTTT.

This chain uses TRBV5-5 with TRBJ2-5, with TRBD1 matching over 10 bases. The J call is doubtful: the DNA matches TRBJ2-7 better. There are 17 residues in the CDR3. From germline, CDR1 is SGHKS and CDR2 YYEKEE (reference sequence). The CDR3, as DNA: TGTGCCAGCAGCTTGGTTTGGACAGGGGGAGGAAGAGACGAGCAGTACTTC. Its protein product is CASSLVWTGGGRDEQYF.

This chain uses TRBV13 with TRBJ1-2; TRBD1 is a possible D gene (5 bases). Germline CDR1 and CDR2: PRHDT and FYEKMQ (reference sequence). The ends were cut back, 6 bases at V and 4 bases at J, with 18 bases in the middle. The CDR3 runs to 15 residues. This chain's CDR3 is CASSLGPEGGYGYTF. CDR3 sequence (DNA): TGTGCCAGCAGTCTGGGACCCGAGGGAGGCTATGGCTACACCTTC.

This clone has more than one count but fewer than ten. The genes are TRBV9 and TRBJ2-1; tentative D call: TRBD2 (5 bases). Looked up from germline, CDR1 is SGDLS and CDR2 is YYNGEE. V gave up 0 bases and J gave up 6 bases, with 10 bases separating them. The length of the CDR3 is 14 residues. CDR3 sequence reads: CASSVAVRGNEQFF. For the CDR3, the DNA is TGTGCCAGCAGCGTAGCGGTCCGGGGCAATGAGCAGTTCTTC.

This clone appeared once. The chain has TRBV30 and TRBJ1-5, with D tentatively TRBD1 (5 bases). The CDR3 sequence is 15 residues long. The germline V gene has CDR1 GTSNPN and CDR2 SVGIG (reference sequence). V was clipped by 5 bases and J by 4 bases, with 18 bases between them. The chain's CDR3 is CAWHIYGQTNQPQHF. The CDR3 DNA reads TGTGCCTGGCATATCTACGGACAAACAAATCAGCCCCAGCATTTT.

The J gene is TRBJ1-1, the V gene TRBV7-2; tentative D call: TRBD1 (5 bases). CDR1 and CDR2 from the germline V gene are SGHTA and FQGNSA. V dropped 0 bases and J dropped 8 bases, with 19 bases sitting between them. The CDR3 spans 16 residues. CDR3 DNA: TGTGCCAGCAGCTTAGCGTCCACTGGGGGGAGAAGAGAAGCTTTCTTT. Protein product: CASSLASTGGRREAFF.

This clone showed up just a few times. V is TRBV5-6 and J is TRBJ2-1, with 13 bases lining up with TRBD2. Germline V gene lookup returns CDR1 SGHDT and CDR2 YYEEEE. The V gene end was trimmed by 3 bases and the J gene end by 0 bases; junction bases not matched to a gene: 0. The CDR3 spans 16 residues. CDR3 bases: TGTGCCAGCAGCTGGACTAGCGGGAGCTCCTACAATGAGCAGTTCTTC. Residues: CASSWTSGSSYNEQFF.

The chain recombines TRBV2 with TRBJ1-5; D remains ambiguous. Germline V CDR1 and CDR2: SNHLY, FYNNEI. V gave up 3 bases and J gave up 0 bases, with 9 bases separating them. The CDR3 is made up of 15 amino acids. The DNA for the CDR3 is TGTGCCAGCAGTGACTCCTCCCGTAGCAATCAGCCCCAGCATTTT. This encodes CASSDSSRSNQPQHF. Full variable domain (remainder filled in from reference TRBV2 and TRBJ1-5): EPEVTQTPSHQVTQMGQEVILRCVPISNHLYFYWYRQILGQKVEFLVSFYNNEISEKSEIFDDQFSVERPDGSNFTLKIRSTKLEDSAMYFCASSDSSRSNQPQHFGDGTRLSIL.

This clone was seen a single time. This chain connects TRBV30 to TRBJ2-3; possibly TRBD2 for D (5 bases). The ends were cut back, 5 bases at V and 0 bases at J, with 12 bases in the middle. The CDR3 loop spans 14 amino acids. Germline values: CDR1 GTSNPN, CDR2 SVGIG (reference sequence). The CDR3 protein is CAWGKGASTDTQYF. CDR3 DNA: TGTGCCTGGGGGAAGGGAGCTAGCACAGATACGCAGTATTTT.